The 30 T cell receptor beta chains reported below all come from one sample, sequenced in a study of blood T cells in healthy people across ages. Together with a sample-barcoded 5' primer, a J-beta primer mix was included in a second PCR lasting roughly 6 to 12 cycles. TCRdb fed the 5' RACE reads into MiXCR, producing one record per CDR3 protein. The data contain some 800,000 distinct CDR3 sequences, 20% to 30% of them singletons. The same sample was also studied in work on T cells of mothers and their children.

The source material was blood. These TCRs come from a boy under 18 in good health.

The V gene is TRBV20-1, the J gene TRBJ1-5; D is undetermined. The V gene's germline CDR1 is DFQATT and CDR2 SNEGSKA (reference sequence). The CDR3 loop spans 15 amino acids. The V end was cut by 1 base, the J end by 0 bases, with 10 bases between. The CDR3 nucleotides are TGCAGTGCTAGAGCCGTTGGGATTAGCAATCAGCCCCAGCATTTT. This gives the protein CSARAVGISNQPQHF.

The V call is TRBV20-1, the J call TRBJ2-3, with 10 bases aligning to TRBD2. J gave up 0 bases and V 4 bases, and 7 bases lay outside the gene matches. The CDR3 contains 16 residues. Germline V gene sequence: CDR1 DFQATT, CDR2 SNEGSKA (reference sequence). Written as DNA, the CDR3 is TGCAGTGCTATAGTATTGACTAGCGGGAGCACAGATACGCAGTATTTT. Translation: CSAIVLTSGSTDTQYF.

The gene calls are TRBV28 and TRBJ2-7, with TRBD1 matching 7 bases. Germline values: CDR1 MDHEN, CDR2 SYDVKM. CDR3 size: 13 residues. Losses at the gene ends were 5 bases for V and 3 bases for J; bases not matched to a gene: 4. The CDR3 is CASSIGTVYEQYF. DNA of the CDR3: TGTGCCAGCAGTATCGGGACAGTCTACGAGCAGTACTTC. Supplemented by reference TRBV28 and TRBJ2-7, the full variable domain reads DVKVTQSSRYLVKRTGEKVFLECVQDMDHENMFWYRQDPGLGLRLIYFSYDVKMKEKGDIPEGYSVSREKKERFSLILESASTNQTSMYLCASSIGTVYEQYFGPGTRLTVT.

This clonotype has a handful of counts. The rearrangement joins TRBV20-1 to TRBJ1-2; TRBD1 might be the D (5 bases). Germline loops: CDR1 DFQATT, CDR2 SNEGSKA (reference sequence). The V end was cut by 2 bases, the J end by 4 bases, with 14 bases between. This CDR3 is 14 amino acids long. CDR3: CSARYGAVGYGYTF. The CDR3 DNA reads as TGCAGTGCTAGATATGGGGCGGTTGGCTATGGCTACACCTTC.

The V call is TRBV20-1, the J call TRBJ2-5; TRBD1 matches 9 bases. Matching the DNA end better, TRBJ2-1 makes the J call doubtful. This CDR3 contains 17 residues. Germline CDR1 and CDR2: DFQATT and SNEGSKA (reference sequence). The CDR3, as DNA: TGCAGTGCTAGGGGGTTGGGGACAGGGCGGGCCATGGGAGAGCAGTTCTTC. This gives the protein CSARGLGTGRAMGEQFF.

The J gene is TRBJ1-4, the V gene TRBV28; 7 bases align to TRBD1. The CDR3 runs 15 residues. The V segment lost 8 bases and the J segment 0 bases; nucleotides outside the gene matches: 6. CDR1 is MDHEN and CDR2 is SYDVKM in the germline V gene. The CDR3 reads CASFGQAATNEKLFF. CDR3 in DNA: TGTGCCAGCTTTGGACAGGCAGCAACTAATGAAAAACTGTTTTTT.

The chain couples TRBV28 to TRBJ1-2, with a weak D call TRBD1 (5 bases). The germline CDR1 and CDR2 sequences are MDHEN and SYDVKM. CDR3 size: 13 residues. With 8 bases removed from V and 2 bases from J, the gap between germline ends came to 12 bases. Here the CDR3 reads CASGDGTNYGYTF. Here the CDR3 DNA reads TGTGCCAGCGGGGACGGAACCAACTATGGCTACACCTTC.

The chain uses TRBV11-2 and TRBJ2-3, with D perhaps TRBD1 or TRBD2 (5 bases each). From germline, CDR1 is SGHAT and CDR2 FQNNGV. This CDR3 contains 17 residues. V was shortened by 1 base and J by 4 bases, with 18 bases between the two germline ends. CDR3 in amino acids: CASSLGVAGPGPDTQYF. CDR3 sequence (DNA): TGTGCCAGCAGCTTAGGGGTTGCAGGTCCGGGACCAGATACGCAGTATTTT.

This clonotype was seen at least ten times. The V call is TRBV27, the J call TRBJ2-5; 11 bases match TRBD2. The J call may not be correct, given that the DNA end is closer to TRBJ2-7. The germline gives CDR1 MNHEY, CDR2 SMNVEV (reference sequence). The CDR3 loop spans 14 amino acids. The CDR3 reads CASSSGLAVYEQYF. As DNA, the CDR3 is TGTGCCAGCAGTTCGGGACTAGCGGTTTACGAGCAGTACTTC.

This clonotype was seen a handful of times. V is TRBV29-1 and J is TRBJ2-5; either TRBD1 or TRBD2 may supply D (5 bases each). The CDR3 loop spans 14 amino acids. Germline V gives CDR1 SQVTM, CDR2 ANQGSEA. The ends were cut back, 4 bases at V and 4 bases at J, with 16 bases in the middle. CDR3 DNA: TGCAGCGTTGGCGACAGACGGGAAGCAGAGACCCAGTACTTC. Translating gives CSVGDRREAETQYF. The whole variable domain, remainder taken from reference TRBV29-1 and TRBJ2-5, is SAVISQKPSRDICQRGTSLTIQCQVDSQVTMMFWYRQQPGQSLTLIATANQGSEATYESGFVIDKFPISRPNLTFSTLTVSNMSPEDSSIYLCSVGDRREAETQYFGPGTRLLVL.

This clonotype was picked up a small number of times. The rearrangement uses TRBV7-3 and TRBJ2-5; no clear D gene. The J call may be mistaken, given a closer DNA end match to TRBJ2-1. There are 13 residues in the CDR3. From germline, CDR1 is SGHTA and CDR2 FQGTGA. The DNA for the CDR3 is TGTGCCAGCAGCCCCCCGACAAGCGATGAGCAGTTCTTC. Encoded protein: CASSPPTSDEQFF.

The CDR3 protein is CSARTDYGYTF. The CDR3 DNA is TGCAGTGCCAGGACAGACTATGGCTACACCTTC. The rearrangement links TRBV20-1 to TRBJ1-2; D perhaps matches TRBD1 (6 bases). CDR1 and CDR2 (germline): DFQATT, SNEGSKA (reference sequence). V was trimmed by 6 bases and J by 3 bases, leaving 8 bases between them. The CDR3 is made up of 11 amino acids.

This clonotype was observed at least ten times. This may come from a read error, since a much larger clone is one base off. The genes are TRBV3-1 and TRBJ2-7, with 9 bases fitting TRBD2. The V gene end was trimmed by 1 base and the J gene end by 0 bases; junction bases not matched to a gene: 1. The length of the CDR3 is 15 residues. Germline loops: CDR1 LGHDT, CDR2 YNNKEL (reference sequence). The CDR3 loop is CASSQGLADSYEQYF. CDR3 in DNA: TGTGCCAGCAGCCAAGGACTAGCGGACTCCTACGAGCAGTACTTC.

The V gene is TRBV13, the J gene TRBJ2-1; tentatively, D is TRBD1 or TRBD2 (5 bases each). Per the germline V gene, CDR1 is PRHDT and CDR2 is FYEKMQ (reference sequence). Trimming removed 5 bases from V and 8 bases from J, with 13 bases in between. This CDR3 spans 13 amino acids. This chain's CDR3 is CASSPNEGYEQFF. The CDR3 DNA sequence: TGTGCCAGCAGCCCGAACGAGGGGTATGAGCAGTTCTTC.

This chain joins TRBV7-2 and TRBJ2-5; TRBD2 matches 13 bases. The J call may be mistaken, given a closer DNA end match to TRBJ2-7. There are 15 residues in the CDR3. CDR1 SGHTA and CDR2 FQGNSA come from the germline V gene. CDR3 amino acids: CASSIGLAGDREQYF. The DNA for the CDR3 is TGTGCCAGCAGCATCGGACTAGCGGGAGATCGCGAGCAGTACTTC.

Of note for this clonotype: Since no conserved phenylalanine or tryptophan closes the CDR3, a read error is the likely cause. The J gene is TRBJ2-7, the V gene TRBV10-3, with D perhaps matching TRBD1 (6 bases). Germline CDR1 ENHRY, CDR2 SYGVKD. Trimming took 3 bases from V and 3 from J, leaving 12 bases between them. This CDR3 is built from 14 residues. CDR3 coding DNA: TGTGCCATCAGTGATTCGCAGGGGTTCTACGAGCAGTACTCC. It translates to CAISDSQGFYEQYS.

The V and J genes are TRBV12-3 or TRBV12-4 and TRBJ2-1; tentatively, D is TRBD1 or TRBD2 (5 bases each). V lost 7 bases and J 5 bases, leaving 21 bases between the germline ends. The CDR3 consists of 16 residues. CDR3 sequence reads: CASTGGWIPGNNEQFF. Here the CDR3 DNA reads TGTGCCAGCACTGGGGGATGGATCCCGGGAAACAATGAGCAGTTCTTC.

This clonotype was picked up a small number of times. The chain carries TRBV20-1 and TRBJ2-5, with D possibly being TRBD2 (5 bases). V was cut by 3 bases and J by 3 bases, with 17 bases left in between. The CDR3 is 15 amino acids. CDR1 and CDR2 from the germline V gene are DFQATT and SNEGSKA (reference sequence). The CDR3 nucleotides read TGCAGTGCTAGGATACCGGGATACCTCAAAGAGACCCAGTACTTC. Its protein is CSARIPGYLKETQYF.

The V gene is TRBV19, the J gene TRBJ2-5; D perhaps matches TRBD2 (5 bases). Per germline, CDR1 LNHDA and CDR2 SQIVND (reference sequence). Trimming removed 7 bases from V and 5 bases from J, with 14 bases in between. There are 13 residues in the CDR3. The CDR3 sequence: CASKGPKRETQYF. CDR3 DNA sequence: TGTGCCAGTAAGGGCCCAAAGCGGGAGACCCAGTACTTC.

V and J are TRBV30 and TRBJ2-3; D gene ambiguous. The germline CDR1 and CDR2 sequences are GTSNPN and SVGIG (reference sequence). This CDR3 region has 10 residues. With 8 bases removed from V and 3 bases from J, the gap between germline ends came to 6 bases. The CDR3 DNA is TGTGCCCAGTCAACAGATACGCAGTATTTT. Protein: CAQSTDTQYF.

The chain has TRBV21-1 and TRBJ2-7. TRBV21-1 is a pseudogene locus. The CDR3 totals 13 residues. The CDR3 coding sequence is TGTGCCAGCAGCAAAGGGTTCGCCTACGAGCAGTACTTC. It codes for CASSKGFAYEQYF.

The chain combines TRBV7-9 with TRBJ1-1; possible D gene TRBD1, 5 bases. Germline-derived CDR1 and CDR2 are SEHNR and FQNEAQ (reference sequence). CDR3 length: 15 amino acids. Trimming cost V 5 bases and J 1 base, with 14 bases left between them. The CDR3 here is CASSLRGATNTEAFF. The DNA of the CDR3 is TGTGCCAGCAGCCTCCGAGGGGCGACGAACACTGAAGCTTTCTTT.

This chain connects TRBV12-5 to TRBJ1-1; no definite D call. V lost 8 bases and J lost 3, with 25 bases in between. The CDR3 runs 17 residues. Per germline, CDR1 LGHNT and CDR2 FRNRAP. The DNA of the CDR3 is TGTGCTAGTCGGTTAGGTCTCGGAGGAGGTATGGACACTGAAGCTTTCTTT. Translating it yields CASRLGLGGGMDTEAFF.

The rearrangement joins TRBV20-1 to TRBJ2-3, with D possibly being TRBD1 (6 bases). Trimming removed 6 bases from V and 3 bases from J, with 19 bases in between. CDR3 length: 15 amino acids. Germline V gene sequence: CDR1 DFQATT, CDR2 SNEGSKA (reference sequence). The CDR3 protein is CSAYLLLGATDTQYF. The CDR3 DNA follows: TGCAGTGCCTACCTCCTTTTGGGGGCAACAGATACGCAGTATTTT.

The chain is built from TRBV11-2 and TRBJ2-1, with TRBD2 matching 7 bases. The V segment lost 4 bases and the J segment 5 bases; nucleotides outside the gene matches: 11. CDR1 and CDR2 (germline): SGHAT, FQNNGV. CDR3 length equals 16 residues. The CDR3 reads CASSSPPGTNHNEQFF. The CDR3 bases are TGTGCCAGCAGCTCCCCCCCCGGGACTAATCACAATGAGCAGTTCTTC.

This clonotype was counted a few times. V is TRBV7-8 and J is TRBJ1-1, with D perhaps TRBD1 (6 bases). With 2 bases removed from V and 5 bases from J, the gap between germline ends came to 9 bases. The V gene's germline CDR1 is SGHVS and CDR2 FQNEAQ. The CDR3 has 13 residues. DNA for the CDR3: TGTGCCAGCAGCTTATACAGGGCGACTGAAGCTTTCTTT. As protein: CASSLYRATEAFF.

The sample holds a few counts of this clonotype. CDR3 region: CASWASGGPPYNEQFF. In nucleotides, the CDR3 is TGTGCCAGCTGGGCTAGCGGGGGCCCTCCCTACAATGAGCAGTTCTTC. The genes are TRBV7-2 and TRBJ2-1, with TRBD2 matching 10 bases. The CDR3 covers 16 residues. J lost 2 bases, V lost 8 bases, and 9 bases had no gene match. Germline V gene sequence: CDR1 SGHTA, CDR2 FQGNSA.

V is TRBV7-2 and J is TRBJ1-5, with 9 bases lining up with TRBD1. Germline CDR1 SGHTA, CDR2 FQGNSA. The CDR3 is made up of 16 amino acids. The J segment lost 9 bases and the V segment lost 5 bases, leaving 14 bases of the junction unmatched. This chain's CDR3 is CASSLDPGQGGSPQHF. CDR3 DNA: TGTGCCAGCAGCCTCGACCCGGGACAGGGCGGATCGCCCCAGCATTTT.

Worth noting for this clonotype: The junction departs from the called germline gene at one end, perhaps through a read error. This chain links TRBV12-3 or TRBV12-4 with TRBJ2-1, with a possible D match to TRBD2 (5 bases). This CDR3 region has 14 residues. This CDR3 reads CATGRSGTYNERFF. CDR3 coding DNA: TGTGCCACTGGGCGAAGCGGTACCTACAATGAGCGGTTCTTC.

A few counts support this clonotype. The CDR3 sequence is CSVQGQPAYTDTQYF. The CDR3 coding sequence is TGCAGCGTTCAGGGACAGCCAGCTTACACAGATACGCAGTATTTT. The chain employs TRBV29-1 and TRBJ2-3, with 7 bases that match TRBD1. The germline gives CDR1 SQVTM, CDR2 ANQGSEA. V dropped 5 bases and J dropped 2; count of bases not matched to a gene: 10. CDR3 size: 15 residues.